This T cell receptor beta chain was identified in a study of OX40 agonist ivuxolimab in advanced cancers. Study-level information: Ivuxolimab is an agonistic anti-OX40 (CD134) antibody, and patients were treated with it. Every patient in dose escalation had hepatocellular carcinoma, melanoma, renal cell or head and neck cancer. Notes on the study in general: There were, on average, more expanded clones in CD8+ T cells than in CD4+.

Comment on this clone: Its antigen is still unknown.

The CDR3 extends over 13 amino acids. The V gene's germline CDR1 is MGHDK and CDR2 SYGVNS. V was clipped by 2 bases and J by 3 bases, with 8 bases between them. Generated by immunoSEQ multiplex PCR, the TCRdb table keeps only in-frame clones and is missing some. The sample carries roughly 38,000 clones, approximately 90% recorded once. The study sampled blood at baseline, cycle 4 day 1, and cycle 7 day 1. The sample here was CD4+ or CD8+ T cells sorted from blood, taken in a trial of the OX40 agonist ivuxolimab. J is TRBJ2-7 and V is TRBV25-1; D uncertain. The source of this sequence is an adult with an advanced solid tumor such as melanoma, head and neck, liver or kidney cancer. CDR3 loop: CASSEPAFYEQYF. The CDR3 DNA reads as TGTGCCAGCAGTGAACCGGCGTTCTACGAGCAGTACTTC.